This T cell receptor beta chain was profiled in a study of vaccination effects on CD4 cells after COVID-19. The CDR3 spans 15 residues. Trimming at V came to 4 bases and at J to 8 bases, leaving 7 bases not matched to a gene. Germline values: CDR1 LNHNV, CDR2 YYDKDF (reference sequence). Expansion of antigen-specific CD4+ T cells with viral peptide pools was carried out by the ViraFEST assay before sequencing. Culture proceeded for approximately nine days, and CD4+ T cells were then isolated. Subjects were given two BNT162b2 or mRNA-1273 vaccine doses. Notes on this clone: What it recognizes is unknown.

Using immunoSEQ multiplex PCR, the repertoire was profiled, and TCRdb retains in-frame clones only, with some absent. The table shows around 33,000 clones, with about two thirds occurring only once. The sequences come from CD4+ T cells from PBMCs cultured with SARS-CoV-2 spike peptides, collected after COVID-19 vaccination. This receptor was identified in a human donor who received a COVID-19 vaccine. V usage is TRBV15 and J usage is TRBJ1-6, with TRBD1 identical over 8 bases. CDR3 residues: CATSKTGALDSPLHF. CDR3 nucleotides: TGTGCCACCAGCAAGACAGGGGCTTTGGATTCACCCCTCCACTTT. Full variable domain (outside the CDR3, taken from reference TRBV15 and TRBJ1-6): DAMVIQNPRYQVTQFGKPVTLSCSQTLNHNVMYWYQQKSSQAPKLLFHYYDKDFNNEADTPDNFQSRRPNTSFCFLDIRSPGLGDTAMYLCATSKTGALDSPLHFGNGTRLTVT.